This T cell receptor delta chain stems from a study of Vδ1+ human thymocytes. Alphabeta T cells were depleted, then CD3+ Vdelta1+ Vdelta2- thymocytes were FACS-sorted. Between roughly 98% and 99.6% of sorted thymocytes were Vdelta1+. Extracted RNA was reverse transcribed into cDNA. CDR3 amplicons came from multiplex PCR with pooled V-gene forward and constant-region reverse primers. TCRdb re-called the multiplex PCR reads with CATT. The repertoire includes 23,000 or so delta-chain clones, approximately 30% of them detected once, and around 1.5% sits in the top ten. With respect to this clone: Its target is not known.

Findings and limits, study-wide: Thymic TRG and TRD repertoires appeared highly polyclonal. Thymic delta-chain repertoires held around 20% Vdelta2 sequences and few Vdelta3, despite high sort purity.

The trim removed 0 bases at V and 8 bases at J, leaving 21 bases unmatched. Germline CDR1 reads TSWWSYY; CDR2 reads QGS. This CDR3 comprises 19 residues. The chain employs TRDV1 and TRDJ1, with 7 nucleotides matching TRDD3. The clonotype comes from a boy in the first two years of life who had congenital heart surgery. Sequences were obtained from Vdelta1+ gamma-delta thymocytes from the thymus. Subset specified: FACS-sorted CD3+ TCRalphabeta- TCRVdelta1+ TCRVdelta2- thymocytes. CDR3 sequence reads: CALGELNRELGLPCGKLIF. The DNA of the CDR3 is TGTGCTCTTGGGGAACTTAACCGGGAACTGGGGTTGCCCTGTGGCAAACTCATCTTT.